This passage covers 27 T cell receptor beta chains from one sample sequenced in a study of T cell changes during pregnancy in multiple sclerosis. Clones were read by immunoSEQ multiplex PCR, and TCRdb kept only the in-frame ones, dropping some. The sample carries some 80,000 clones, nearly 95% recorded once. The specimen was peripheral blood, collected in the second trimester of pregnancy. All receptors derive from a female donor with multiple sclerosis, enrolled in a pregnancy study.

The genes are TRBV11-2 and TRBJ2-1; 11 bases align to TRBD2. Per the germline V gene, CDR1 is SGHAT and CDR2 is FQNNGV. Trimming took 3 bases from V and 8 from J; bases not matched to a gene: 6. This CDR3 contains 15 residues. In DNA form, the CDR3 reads TGTGCCAGCAGCTTTACTAGCGGGAGTAGTGATGAGCAGTTCTTC. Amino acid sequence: CASSFTSGSSDEQFF.

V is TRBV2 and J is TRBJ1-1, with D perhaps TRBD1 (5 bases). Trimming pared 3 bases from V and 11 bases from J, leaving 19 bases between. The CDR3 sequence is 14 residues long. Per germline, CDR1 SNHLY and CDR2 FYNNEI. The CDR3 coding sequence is TGTGCCAGCAGTGACCCACGAGGGACTGGGCGGGCTTTCTTT. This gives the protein CASSDPRGTGRAFF.

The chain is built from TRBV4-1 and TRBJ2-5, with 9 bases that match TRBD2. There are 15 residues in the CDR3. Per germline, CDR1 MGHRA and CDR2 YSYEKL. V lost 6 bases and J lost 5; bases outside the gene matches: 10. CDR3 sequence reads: CASRPTGGRGETQYF. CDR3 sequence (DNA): TGCGCCAGCAGACCTACTGGCGGGAGGGGTGAGACCCAGTACTTC.

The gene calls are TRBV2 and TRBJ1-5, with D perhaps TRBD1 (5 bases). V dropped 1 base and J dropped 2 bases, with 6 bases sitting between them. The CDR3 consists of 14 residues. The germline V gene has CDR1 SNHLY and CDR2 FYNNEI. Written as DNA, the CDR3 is TGTGCCAGCAGTGAAGAGGGGCGCAATCAGCCCCAGCATTTT. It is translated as CASSEEGRNQPQHF.

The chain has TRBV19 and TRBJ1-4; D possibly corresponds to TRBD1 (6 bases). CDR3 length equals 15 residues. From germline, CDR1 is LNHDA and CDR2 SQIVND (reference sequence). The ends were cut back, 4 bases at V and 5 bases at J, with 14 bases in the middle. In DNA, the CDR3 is TGTGCCAGTAGTAAAGGGAACAGGGCGAATGAAAAACTGTTTTTT. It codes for CASSKGNRANEKLFF.

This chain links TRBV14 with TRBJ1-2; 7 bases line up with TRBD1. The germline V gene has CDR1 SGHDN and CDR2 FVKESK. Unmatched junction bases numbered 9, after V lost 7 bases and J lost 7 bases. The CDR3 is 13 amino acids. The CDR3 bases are TGTGCCAGCAACTCTCAGGGGGTTCGTGGCTACACCTTC. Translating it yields CASNSQGVRGYTF.

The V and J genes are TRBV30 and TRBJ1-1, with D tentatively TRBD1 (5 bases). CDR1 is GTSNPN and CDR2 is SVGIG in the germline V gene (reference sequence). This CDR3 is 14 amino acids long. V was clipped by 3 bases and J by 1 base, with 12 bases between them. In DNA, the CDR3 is TGTGCCTGGAGCCCAACCGGGGGGAACACTGAAGCTTTCTTT. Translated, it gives CAWSPTGGNTEAFF.

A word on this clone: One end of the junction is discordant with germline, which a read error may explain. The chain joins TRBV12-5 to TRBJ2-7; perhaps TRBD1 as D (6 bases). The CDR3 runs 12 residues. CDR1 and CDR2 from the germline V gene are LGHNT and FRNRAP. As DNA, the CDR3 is TGTGCTAGTGGTTTCCCAGCCGGGACACCCAACTTC. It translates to CASGFPAGTPNF.

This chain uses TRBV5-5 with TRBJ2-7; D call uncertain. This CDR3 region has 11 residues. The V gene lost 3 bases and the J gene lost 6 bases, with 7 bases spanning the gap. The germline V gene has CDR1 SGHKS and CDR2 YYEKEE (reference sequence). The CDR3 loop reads CASSSSSEQYF. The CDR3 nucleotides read TGTGCCAGCAGCTCTTCTAGCGAGCAGTACTTC.

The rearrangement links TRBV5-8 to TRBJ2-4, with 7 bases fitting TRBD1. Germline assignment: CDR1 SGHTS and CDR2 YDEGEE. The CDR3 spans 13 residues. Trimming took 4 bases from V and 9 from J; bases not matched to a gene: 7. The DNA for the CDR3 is TGTGCCAGCAGCCTGAGGGGGCTGAGCATTCAGTACTTC. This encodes CASSLRGLSIQYF.

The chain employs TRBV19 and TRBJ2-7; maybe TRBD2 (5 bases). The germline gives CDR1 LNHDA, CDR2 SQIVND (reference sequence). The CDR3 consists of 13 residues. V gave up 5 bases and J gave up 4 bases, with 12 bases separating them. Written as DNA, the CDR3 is TGTGCCAGTAGTCACGGGGTTGGTTACGAGCAGTACTTC. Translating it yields CASSHGVGYEQYF.

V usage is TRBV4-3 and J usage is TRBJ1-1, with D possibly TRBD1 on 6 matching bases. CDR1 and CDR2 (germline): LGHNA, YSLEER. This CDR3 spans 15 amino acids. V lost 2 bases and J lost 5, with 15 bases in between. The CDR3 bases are TGCGCCAGCAGCCAACGATGGCAGGGACAAACTGAAGCTTTCTTT. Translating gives CASSQRWQGQTEAFF.

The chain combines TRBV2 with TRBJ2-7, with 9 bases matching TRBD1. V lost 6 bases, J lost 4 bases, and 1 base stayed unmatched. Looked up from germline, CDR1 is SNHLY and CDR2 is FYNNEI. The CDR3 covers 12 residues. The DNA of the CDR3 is TGTGCCAGCAGGACAGGGGGGTACGAGCAGTACTTC. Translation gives CASRTGGYEQYF.

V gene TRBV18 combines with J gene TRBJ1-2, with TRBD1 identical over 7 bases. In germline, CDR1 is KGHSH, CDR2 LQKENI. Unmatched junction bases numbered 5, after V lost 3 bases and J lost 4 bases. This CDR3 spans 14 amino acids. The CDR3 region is CASSPDRAGYGYTF. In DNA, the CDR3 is TGTGCCAGCTCACCCGACAGGGCGGGCTATGGCTACACCTTC.

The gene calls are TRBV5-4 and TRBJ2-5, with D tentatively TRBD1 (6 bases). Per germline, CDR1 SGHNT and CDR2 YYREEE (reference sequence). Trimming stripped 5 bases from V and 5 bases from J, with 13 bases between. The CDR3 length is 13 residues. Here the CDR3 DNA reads TGTGCCAGCAGTTCGGACAGTGGGGAGACCCAGTACTTC. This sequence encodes CASSSDSGETQYF.

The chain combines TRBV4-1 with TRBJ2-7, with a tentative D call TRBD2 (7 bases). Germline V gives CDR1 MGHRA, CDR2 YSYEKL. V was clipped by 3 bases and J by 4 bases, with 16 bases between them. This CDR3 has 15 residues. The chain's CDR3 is CASSQGAGREYEQYF. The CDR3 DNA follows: TGCGCCAGCAGCCAGGGGGCGGGGAGGGAGTACGAGCAGTACTTC.

The CDR3 DNA reads as TGCGCCAGCAGCGAACTGGGACTAGCGCCTACCGGGGAGCTGTTTTTT. It codes for CASSELGLAPTGELFF. The chain recombines TRBV4-1 with TRBJ2-2; 10 bases agree with TRBD2. V lost 5 bases, J lost 5 bases, and 8 bases stayed unmatched. From germline, CDR1 is MGHRA and CDR2 YSYEKL. This CDR3 comprises 16 residues.

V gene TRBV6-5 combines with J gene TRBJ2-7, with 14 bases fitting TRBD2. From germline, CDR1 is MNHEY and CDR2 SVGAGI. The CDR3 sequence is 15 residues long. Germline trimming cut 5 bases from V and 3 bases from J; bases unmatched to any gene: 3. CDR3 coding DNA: TGTGCCAGCAGTCCCGGGACTAGCGGGAGCTACGAGCAGTACTTC. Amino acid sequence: CASSPGTSGSYEQYF.

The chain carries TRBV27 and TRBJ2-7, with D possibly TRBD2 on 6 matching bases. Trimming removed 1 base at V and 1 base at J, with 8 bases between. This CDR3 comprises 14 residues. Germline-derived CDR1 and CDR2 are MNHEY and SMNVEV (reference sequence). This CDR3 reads CASSLWSGSYEQYF. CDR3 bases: TGTGCCAGCAGTTTATGGAGCGGGTCCTACGAGCAGTACTTC.

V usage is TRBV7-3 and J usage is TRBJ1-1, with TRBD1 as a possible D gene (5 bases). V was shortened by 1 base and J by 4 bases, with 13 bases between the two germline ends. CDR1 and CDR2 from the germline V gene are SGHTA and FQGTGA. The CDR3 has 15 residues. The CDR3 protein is CASSLNVGGGTEAFF. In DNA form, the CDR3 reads TGTGCCAGCAGCTTAAATGTCGGGGGTGGCACTGAAGCTTTCTTT.

CDR3 loop: CASSKERPYEQYF. Written as DNA, the CDR3 is TGTGCCAGTAGTAAGGAGCGCCCCTACGAGCAGTACTTC. The V and J genes are TRBV19 and TRBJ2-7; D is unclear. Per the germline V gene, CDR1 is LNHDA and CDR2 is SQIVND (reference sequence). V lost 4 bases, J lost 2 bases, and 9 bases lay in between. The CDR3 runs 13 residues.

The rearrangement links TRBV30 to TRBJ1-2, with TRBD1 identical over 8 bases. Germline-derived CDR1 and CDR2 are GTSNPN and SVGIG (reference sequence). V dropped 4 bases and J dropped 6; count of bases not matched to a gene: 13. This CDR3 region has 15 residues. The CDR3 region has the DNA TGTGCCTGGACCTCTAGGCTGACAGGGGTCGATGGCTACACCTTC. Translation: CAWTSRLTGVDGYTF.

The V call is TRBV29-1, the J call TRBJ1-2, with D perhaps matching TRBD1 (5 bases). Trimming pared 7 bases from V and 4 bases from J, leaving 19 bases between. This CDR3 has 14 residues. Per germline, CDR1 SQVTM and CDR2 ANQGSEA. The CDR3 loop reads CSAWSGSVGYGYTF. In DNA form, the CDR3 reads TGCAGCGCTTGGTCAGGGTCCGTAGGCTATGGCTACACCTTC.

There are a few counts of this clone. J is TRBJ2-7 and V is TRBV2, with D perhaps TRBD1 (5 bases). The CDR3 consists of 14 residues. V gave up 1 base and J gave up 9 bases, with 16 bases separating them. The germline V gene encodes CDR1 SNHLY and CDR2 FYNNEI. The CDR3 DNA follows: TGTGCCAGCAGTGAAGGGCAGGGATCCTTGGGGCAGTACTTC. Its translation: CASSEGQGSLGQYF.

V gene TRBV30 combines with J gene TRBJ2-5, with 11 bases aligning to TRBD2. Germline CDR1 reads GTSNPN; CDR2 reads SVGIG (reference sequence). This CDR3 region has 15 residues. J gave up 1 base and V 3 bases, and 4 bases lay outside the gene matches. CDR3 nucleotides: TGTGCCTGGAGGCCGGGACTAGCGGTCCAAGAGACCCAGTACTTC. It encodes CAWRPGLAVQETQYF.

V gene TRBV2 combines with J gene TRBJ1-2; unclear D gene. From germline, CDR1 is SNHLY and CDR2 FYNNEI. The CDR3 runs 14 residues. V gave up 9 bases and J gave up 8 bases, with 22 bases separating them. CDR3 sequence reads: CAREPGGLRWGYTF. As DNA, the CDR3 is TGTGCCAGGGAGCCGGGAGGCCTGCGTTGGGGCTACACCTTC. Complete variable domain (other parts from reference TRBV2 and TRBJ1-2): EPEVTQTPSHQVTQMGQEVILRCVPISNHLYFYWYRQILGQKVEFLVSFYNNEISEKSEIFDDQFSVERPDGSNFTLKIRSTKLEDSAMYFCAREPGGLRWGYTFGSGTRLTVV.

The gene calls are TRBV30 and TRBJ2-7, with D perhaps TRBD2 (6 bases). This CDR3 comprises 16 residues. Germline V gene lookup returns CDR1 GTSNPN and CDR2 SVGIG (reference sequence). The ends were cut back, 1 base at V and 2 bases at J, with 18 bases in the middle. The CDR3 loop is CAWSGPPGLLTYEQYF. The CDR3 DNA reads TGTGCCTGGAGTGGCCCACCGGGACTGCTAACCTACGAGCAGTACTTC.